This TCR beta chain was found in a study of T cells in Graves' hyperthyroidism and ophthalmopathy. The CDR3 extends over 14 amino acids. In germline, CDR1 is SEHNR, CDR2 FQNEAQ (reference sequence). As regards this clonotype: Germline is not matched at one junction end, which may reflect a read error.

The investigators amplified TCR beta CDR3 regions from RNA transcripts. Initially, a first-round RT-PCR of the TCR CDR3 employed the HTBI primer set. TCRdb re-called the multiplex PCR reads through MiXCR, storing one row per CDR3 protein. The sample consists of around 430,000 distinct CDR3 sequences, about 15% of them appearing once. The sequenced sample was blood. V gene TRBV7-9 combines with J gene TRBJ2-7; TRBD2 aligns across 7 bases. This receptor was obtained from a woman aged 25 to 39 with Graves' hyperthyroidism. The CDR3 sequence is CASSLASGRPEQYF. Written as DNA, the CDR3 is TGTGCCAGCAGTTTAGCTAGCGGTCGACCCGAGCAGTACTTC.